Described below is a single T cell receptor beta chain sequence and its context. The antigen is unknown. This sample is drawn from a study of shared clonotypes between healthy human individuals. General study points: An anticipated effect of sequencing depth on clonotype sharing among donors was recognized.

Each unsorted PBMC replicate got 300 ng genomic DNA, tens of thousands of genomes. Here immunoSEQ multiplex PCR was the method, and the copy in TCRdb shows in-frame clones only, minus some. The profile shows about 490,000 clones, less than 80% of them singletons. The CDR3 consists of 14 residues. Germline V CDR1 and CDR2: ENHRY, SYGVKD. Trimming removed 10 bases from V and 2 bases from J; junction bases left unmatched: 7. The sequencing sample was made of PBMCs. The clonotype was recovered from a woman aged 40 to 50 in good health. Some clones in this sample may be carry-over from other donors' samples. The V call is TRBV10-3, the J call TRBJ1-5, with 8 bases fitting TRBD1. CDR3 DNA: TGTGCCACTCAGGGGGCAGGTGGCAATCAGCCCCAGCATTTT. Protein sequence: CATQGAGGNQPQHF.